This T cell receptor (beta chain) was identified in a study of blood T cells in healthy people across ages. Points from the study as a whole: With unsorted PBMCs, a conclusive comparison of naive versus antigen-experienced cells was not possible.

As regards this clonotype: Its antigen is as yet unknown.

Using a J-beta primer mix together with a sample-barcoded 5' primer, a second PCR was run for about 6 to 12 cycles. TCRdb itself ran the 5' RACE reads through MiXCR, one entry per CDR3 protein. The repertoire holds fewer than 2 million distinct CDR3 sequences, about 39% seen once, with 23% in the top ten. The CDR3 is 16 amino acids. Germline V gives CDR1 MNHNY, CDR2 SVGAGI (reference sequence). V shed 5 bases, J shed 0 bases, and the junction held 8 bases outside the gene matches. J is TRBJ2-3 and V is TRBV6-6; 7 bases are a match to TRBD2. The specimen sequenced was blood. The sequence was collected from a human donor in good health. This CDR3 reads CASSMGRGPSTDTQYF. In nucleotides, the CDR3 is TGTGCCAGCAGTATGGGGAGGGGTCCTAGCACAGATACGCAGTATTTT.